These 12 T cell receptor beta chains originate from one sample sequenced in a study of T cell responses to AZD1222 COVID-19 vaccine. Sequencing was performed with immunoSEQ multiplex PCR; in TCRdb, only in-frame clones are kept and a portion is missing. The top ten hold about 9.2% of the sample, which has approximately 200,000 clones, around 93% seen once. The material sequenced was peripheral blood, taken on day 0 of AZD1222 vaccination. Receptors were obtained from an adult in good health.

The rearrangement uses TRBV5-4 and TRBJ2-4, with D possibly matching TRBD1 (6 bases). In germline, CDR1 is SGHNT, CDR2 YYREEE (reference sequence). This CDR3 has 14 amino acids. Between the trimmed V and J ends, which lost 4 bases and 3 bases, there was a span of 11 bases. The CDR3: CASSADRLKNIQYF. Here the CDR3 DNA reads TGTGCCAGCAGCGCCGACAGGCTCAAAAACATTCAGTACTTC. Variable domain in full (rest from reference TRBV5-4 and TRBJ2-4): ETGVTQSPTHLIKTRGQQVTLRCSSQSGHNTVSWYQQALGQGPQFIFQYYREEENGRGNFPPRFSGLQFPNYSSELNVNALELDDSALYLCASSADRLKNIQYFGAGTRLSVL.

The rearrangement joins TRBV6-5 to TRBJ1-5; maybe TRBD1 (6 bases). Germline lookup yields CDR1 MNHEY and CDR2 SVGAGI. The V and J ends lost 2 bases and 5 bases respectively, with 7 bases between them. The CDR3 consists of 13 residues. CDR3 region: CASSYRGDQPQHF. CDR3 sequence (DNA): TGTGCCAGCAGTTACAGGGGGGATCAGCCCCAGCATTTT.

The rearrangement links TRBV18 to TRBJ2-7, with TRBD1 matching over 9 bases. The germline CDR1 and CDR2 sequences are KGHSH and LQKENI. Trimming took 6 bases from V and 5 from J; bases not matched to a gene: 14. CDR3 length equals 16 residues. The CDR3 is CASSRKGGTGIDEQYF. In nucleotides, the CDR3 is TGTGCCAGCTCTCGGAAAGGAGGGACAGGGATCGACGAGCAGTACTTC.

The gene calls are TRBV29-1 and TRBJ1-1, with D possibly matching TRBD1 (6 bases). The length of the CDR3 is 13 residues. With 7 bases removed from V and 4 bases from J, the gap between germline ends came to 16 bases. Germline V CDR1 and CDR2: SQVTM, ANQGSEA. CDR3 residues: CSALTGSGTEAFF. DNA of the CDR3: TGCAGCGCCCTGACAGGTTCTGGCACTGAAGCTTTCTTT.

This sequence joins TRBV28 and TRBJ2-2; D remains ambiguous. The germline V and J ends were trimmed by 7 bases and 4 bases, with 7 bases remaining between them. Germline CDR1 is MDHEN and CDR2 is SYDVKM. The CDR3 totals 12 residues. CDR3 residues: CASTISTGELFF. CDR3 sequence (DNA): TGTGCCAGCACCATCTCCACCGGGGAGCTGTTTTTT. The full variable domain, in which reference TRBV28 and TRBJ2-2 provide the parts outside the CDR3, is DVKVTQSSRYLVKRTGEKVFLECVQDMDHENMFWYRQDPGLGLRLIYFSYDVKMKEKGDIPEGYSVSREKKERFSLILESASTNQTSMYLCASTISTGELFFGEGSRLTVL.

As DNA, the CDR3 is TGTGCCAGCAGCGGAGACAGGGCCCCCTACGAGCAGTACTTC. Protein: CASSGDRAPYEQYF. The rearrangement links TRBV9 to TRBJ2-7, with TRBD1 matching over 7 bases. CDR1 is SGDLS and CDR2 is YYNGEE in the germline V gene. The CDR3 runs to 14 residues. The V segment lost 3 bases and the J segment 2 bases; nucleotides outside the gene matches: 5.

The chain employs TRBV19 and TRBJ1-1, with D hard to call. The V end lost 7 bases, the J end lost 6 bases, and 15 bases lay between the germline ends. In germline, CDR1 is LNHDA, CDR2 SQIVND (reference sequence). CDR3 length equals 13 residues. CDR3 sequence (DNA): TGTGCCAGTATCAAAGGCTTTGGGCCTGAAGCTTTCTTT. The encoded protein is CASIKGFGPEAFF.

The table lists this clone with a few counts. The chain is built from TRBV5-1 and TRBJ1-2; tentative D call: TRBD1 (5 bases). Trimming took off 4 bases at V and 4 bases at J, with 17 bases between the two ends. Germline V lookup: CDR1 SGHRS, CDR2 YFSETQ. The CDR3 length is 15 residues. DNA for the CDR3: TGCGCCAGCAGCGAACAGGCTCTCGGCGGCTATGGCTACACCTTC. It specifies CASSEQALGGYGYTF.

This chain connects TRBV4-1 to TRBJ1-1; no definite D call. Trimming removed 4 bases from V and 1 base from J, with 7 bases in between. The CDR3 consists of 13 residues. CDR1 and CDR2 from the germline V gene are MGHRA and YSYEKL. In nucleotides, the CDR3 is TGCGCCAGCAGCCCACGGGGGAACACTGAAGCTTTCTTT. Residues: CASSPRGNTEAFF.

Here the CDR3 reads CASSRGGANYGYTF. As DNA, the CDR3 is TGTGCCAGCAGCCGGGGGGGAGCCAACTATGGCTACACCTTC. The genes are TRBV7-2 and TRBJ1-2; D is perhaps TRBD1 (5 bases). The CDR3 consists of 14 residues. The germline gives CDR1 SGHTA, CDR2 FQGNSA. The germline V and J ends were trimmed by 5 bases and 2 bases, with 12 bases remaining between them.

The chain joins TRBV28 to TRBJ2-1; 11 bases are shared with TRBD2. This CDR3 is built from 15 residues. The junction had 4 bases not matched to a gene; V was cut back by 6 bases and J by 3 bases. The germline gives CDR1 MDHEN, CDR2 SYDVKM. CDR3 bases: TGTGCCAGCAGGCCGGGACTAGCGGTCTACAATGAGCAGTTCTTC. Its translation: CASRPGLAVYNEQFF.

The rearrangement joins TRBV14 to TRBJ2-7, with TRBD1 matching over 8 bases. V shed 4 bases, J shed 0 bases, and the junction held 2 bases outside the gene matches. The CDR3 length is 14 residues. The V gene's germline CDR1 is SGHDN and CDR2 FVKESK. CDR3 nucleotides: TGTGCCAGCAGCCCGGACAGGGCCTCCTACGAGCAGTACTTC. It is translated as CASSPDRASYEQYF.